The clone carrying this T cell receptor beta chain showed up just once. The record originates from a study of blood T cell repertoires in COVID-19. About the study: Spain, Italy and the United States supplied samples that represented acute and convalescent COVID-19. T cells, B-cell-depleted T cells, or PBMCs provided the cDNA or gDNA that served as material.

Germline CDR1 and CDR2: SGHAT and FQNNGV. V shed 6 bases and J shed 1 base, with 18 bases lying between them. The CDR3 extends over 16 amino acids. Original data processing: Estimation of nucleated cell counts relied on the amplification of reference gene primers. Produced via immunoSEQ multiplex PCR; TCRdb's table is partial and in-frame only. The DNA gave D and trimming, while V, J and clone size come from that table. The sample has about 52,000 clones, around 86% seen once; the top ten hold roughly a tenth. The rearrangement uses TRBV11-2 and TRBJ1-1, with TRBD1 as a possible D gene (5 bases). The sample comprised peripheral blood. The clonotype originates from a human donor in a cohort sampled during active COVID-19. CDR3 nucleotide sequence: TGTGCCAGCAGACGAATTTACCAGGGAAGGAACACTGAAGCTTTCTTT. This encodes CASRRIYQGRNTEAFF.